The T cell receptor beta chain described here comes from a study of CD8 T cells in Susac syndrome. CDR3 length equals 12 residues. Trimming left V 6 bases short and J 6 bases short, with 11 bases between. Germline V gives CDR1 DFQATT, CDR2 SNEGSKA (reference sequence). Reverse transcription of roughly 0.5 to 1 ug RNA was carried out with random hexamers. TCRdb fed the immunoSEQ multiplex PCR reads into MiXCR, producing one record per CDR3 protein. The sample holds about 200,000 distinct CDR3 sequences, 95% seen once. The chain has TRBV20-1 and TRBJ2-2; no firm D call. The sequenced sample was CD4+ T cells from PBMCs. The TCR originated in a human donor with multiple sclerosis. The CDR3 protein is CSAMSLPGELFF. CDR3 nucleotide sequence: TGCAGTGCCATGTCATTACCCGGGGAGCTGTTTTTT.